This entry lists 9 T cell receptor beta chains sequenced from one sample in a study of neoadjuvant anti-PD-1 for oral cavity cancer. Here immunoSEQ multiplex PCR was the method, and the copy in TCRdb shows in-frame clones only, minus some. The sample shows about 7,200 clones, roughly 70% of them seen only once. As to time point: after neoadjuvant nivolumab, at surgical resection. The sample consisted of PBMCs, taken after nivolumab (anti-PD-1) treatment. These receptor sequences come from a person aged 40 to 85 with oral cavity squamous cell carcinoma.

By frequency in the sample, this clone is large (0.1 to 1%). The chain carries TRBV28 and TRBJ1-5, with D perhaps matching TRBD1 (6 bases). There are 13 residues in the CDR3. The V and J ends lost 10 bases and 3 bases respectively, with 13 bases between them. Germline CDR1 is MDHEN and CDR2 is SYDVKM. The CDR3 spells CATGQVSNQPQHF. The CDR3 nucleotides are TGTGCCACGGGACAAGTCTCCAATCAGCCCCAGCATTTT.

This rearrangement joins TRBV19 to TRBJ1-1; TRBD1 matches 7 bases. This CDR3 is 15 amino acids long. Trimming cost V 5 bases and J 0 bases; bases outside gene matches: 6. Per the germline V gene, CDR1 is LNHDA and CDR2 is SQIVND (reference sequence). The CDR3: CASSLQGGVNTEAFF. In DNA, the CDR3 is TGTGCCAGTAGTTTGCAGGGGGGTGTGAACACTGAAGCTTTCTTT.

This clone has just a few counts. The chain carries TRBV7-2 and TRBJ2-7, with 7 bases identical to TRBD1. The CDR3 spans 14 residues. Germline assignment: CDR1 SGHTA and CDR2 FQGNSA. Unmatched junction bases numbered 3, after V lost 0 bases and J lost 4 bases. For the CDR3, the DNA is TGTGCCAGCAGCTTAGCGTTACAGGGGTACGAGCAGTACTTC. Translated: CASSLALQGYEQYF.

The chain links TRBV19 to TRBJ2-7; D tentatively fits TRBD1 or TRBD2 (5 bases each). Looked up from germline, CDR1 is LNHDA and CDR2 is SQIVND (reference sequence). Trimming pared 5 bases from V and 6 bases from J, leaving 14 bases between. The CDR3 contains 13 residues. The CDR3 protein is CASSPTRGGEQYF. CDR3 DNA sequence: TGTGCCAGTAGTCCCACCCGGGGCGGCGAGCAGTACTTC.

This sequence joins TRBV10-3 and TRBJ1-1, with D unresolved. This CDR3 is 12 amino acids long. Deletions cut 11 bases from V and 7 bases from J, with 17 bases between. The germline gives CDR1 ENHRY, CDR2 SYGVKD. The CDR3 region has the DNA TGTGCCGCGGGCGGCAGCGGTGGTGAAGCTTTCTTT. Protein: CAAGGSGGEAFF.

This clone was detected a few times. This rearrangement joins TRBV5-1 to TRBJ1-2, with 7 bases that match TRBD1. This CDR3 is built from 17 residues. The germline V gene has CDR1 SGHRS and CDR2 YFSETQ. The junction had 16 bases not matched to a gene; V was cut back by 4 bases and J by 4 bases. CDR3 DNA sequence: TGCGCCAGCAGCCGAGAACCAACAGGGGCAGGTGGCTATGGCTACACCTTC. This gives the protein CASSREPTGAGGYGYTF.

CDR3 sequence: CASSPPGGARQPQHF. In nucleotides, the CDR3 is TGTGCCAGCAGTCCCCCGGGTGGGGCGCGTCAGCCCCAGCATTTT. J is TRBJ1-5 and V is TRBV28; D is perhaps TRBD1 (5 bases). V lost 5 bases, J lost 6 bases, and 17 bases lay in between. The CDR3 extends over 15 amino acids. Germline V gene sequence: CDR1 MDHEN, CDR2 SYDVKM.

The CDR3: CASSLGGATYGYTF. CDR3 coding DNA: TGTGCCAGCAGTTTAGGGGGGGCTACGTATGGCTACACCTTC. The chain is built from TRBV28 and TRBJ1-2; D might be TRBD1 (6 bases). Trimming cost V 2 bases and J 5 bases, with 12 bases left between them. Germline V CDR1 and CDR2: MDHEN, SYDVKM. CDR3 length: 14 amino acids.

The chain uses TRBV27 and TRBJ1-2, with D maybe TRBD1 (5 bases). V lost 7 bases, J lost 4 bases, and 13 bases lay in between. The CDR3 length is 13 residues. Per the germline V gene, CDR1 is MNHEY and CDR2 is SMNVEV (reference sequence). CDR3 bases: TGTGCCAGCACCTCAGGGTCTGCCTATGGCTACACCTTC. Amino acid sequence: CASTSGSAYGYTF.